This TCR beta chain was sequenced in a study of CD8 T cells in ankylosing spondylitis. CDR3 size: 16 residues. V was clipped by 2 bases and J by 0 bases, with 12 bases between them. Germline-derived CDR1 and CDR2 are MNHEY and SVGAGI. The study's findings and limits: Clones linked to the disease showed a CD8+ phenotype. They occurred at relatively low frequencies in peripheral blood. The clones that were linked to disease were reported to be significantly enriched in matched synovial fluid samples from ankylosing spondylitis patients.

As concerns this clonotype: Its matching antigen is unknown.

It was by quantitative 5'-RACE with molecular barcodes that TCR beta libraries were made. TCRdb reprocessed the 5' RACE reads with MiXCR, giving one entry per CDR3 protein. The sample has some 270,000 distinct CDR3 sequences, 15% to 20% seen once. This receptor was obtained from a male donor with ankylosing spondylitis or in good health (not recorded which). Source material: blood, either unsorted or a sorted T cell fraction (not recorded which). The rearrangement links TRBV6-5 to TRBJ2-3; tentative D call: TRBD2 (6 bases). The CDR3: CASSYSRESSTDTQYF. The CDR3 DNA reads TGTGCCAGCAGTTACAGTCGGGAGTCGAGCACAGATACGCAGTATTTT.